This is a list of T cell receptor beta chains from one sample in a study of metastatic and nonmetastatic thyroid tumors. TCRdb re-clonotyped the PCR reads through MiXCR. The table has about 20,000 clones, 24% seen once. The sequencing input was tumor tissue. The receptors were sampled from a female donor with papillary thyroid cancer or a benign thyroid nodule (not recorded which). Some clones in this sample may be carry-over from other donors' samples. CDR3s include the opening cysteine and the closing phenylalanine or tryptophan. A D gene is named only where the DNA matches it firmly. Clone size is given for some rows only: seen once, a few or many times, or a class if the clone is expanded.

size: once
D: TRBD1
J: TRBJ1-2
V: TRBV20-1
DNA: TGCAGTGCTAAAATACAGGGGGGAGCTAACTATGGCTACACCTTC
CDR3: CSAKIQGGANYGYTF

size: many
D: NA
J: TRBJ2-5
V: TRBV25-1
DNA: TGTGCCAGCAGTGATCGGGGCCTGGGGACCCTAGGCGAGACCCAGTACTTC
CDR3: CASSDRGLGTLGETQYF

size: many
D: TRBD2
J: TRBJ2-7
V: TRBV3-1
DNA: TGTGCCAGCAGCCAAAGTCGAGCGGGAGGGACCGAGCAGTACTTC
CDR3: CASSQSRAGGTEQYF

size: once
D: NA
J: TRBJ1-2
V: TRBV20-1
DNA: TGCAGTGCTAGTCTAGAGGATCTCCATGGCTACACCTTC
CDR3: CSASLEDLHGYTF

size: many
D: NA
J: TRBJ2-3
V: TRBV6-5
DNA: TGTGCCAGCAGTTACTCGGGGGGATGGAGTACAGATACGCAGTATTTT
CDR3: CASSYSGGWSTDTQYF

size: many
D: TRBD2
J: TRBJ2-7
V: TRBV6-5
DNA: TGTGCCAGCAGTTACTCAGCTAGCGGGAGCCGGGAGCAGTACTTC
CDR3: CASSYSASGSREQYF

size: many
D: TRBD1
J: TRBJ2-5
V: TRBV28
DNA: TGTGCCAGCAGTACCCCGGGACAGGGCAGGGGCCAAGAGACCCAGTACTTC
CDR3: CASSTPGQGRGQETQYF

size: medium-sized
D: TRBD1
J: TRBJ1-4
V: TRBV28
DNA: TGTGCCAGCAGTTTAGTGACAGGGCCAAATGAAAAACTGTTTTTT
CDR3: CASSLVTGPNEKLFF

size: NA
D: NA
J: TRBJ1-5
V: TRBV7-8
DNA: TGTGCCAGCAGCCAGATCGGGGCAGGGGCGAATCAGCCCCAGCATTTT
CDR3: CASSQIGAGANQPQHF

size: medium-sized
D: TRBD2
J: TRBJ2-6
V: TRBV19
DNA: TGTGCCAGTAGTATGGGAGGGACCGGGGCCAACGTCCTGACTTTC
CDR3: CASSMGGTGANVLTF

size: few
D: TRBD1
J: TRBJ1-2
V: TRBV6-5
DNA: TGTGCCAGCAGTTACGGAGGGACAGACCTATATGGCTACACCTTC
CDR3: CASSYGGTDLYGYTF

size: NA
D: NA
J: TRBJ2-3
V: TRBV6-9
DNA: TGTGCCAGCAAGGGGGGGCTATCTGTGCTCCGGAGCACAGATACGCAGTATTTT
CDR3: CASKGGLSVLRSTDTQYF

size: NA
D: NA
J: TRBJ1-2
V: TRBV4-2
DNA: TGTGCCAGTAGGACACCAGCTAACTATGGCTACACCTTC
CDR3: CASRTPANYGYTF

size: many
D: NA
J: TRBJ2-3
V: TRBV7-3
DNA: TGTGCCAGCAGCTTAACAGGGGGCACAGATACGCAGTATTTT
CDR3: CASSLTGGTDTQYF

size: many
D: NA
J: TRBJ2-3
V: TRBV4-2
DNA: TGTGCCAGCAGCCAATTGTTAGCGGACAGCACAGATACGCAGTATTTT
CDR3: CASSQLLADSTDTQYF

size: many
D: NA
J: TRBJ2-1
V: TRBV7-2
DNA: TGTGCCAGCAGCCCGAAAGGGGGTTTCTCCCCCTACAATGAGCAGTTCTTC
CDR3: CASSPKGGFSPYNEQFF

size: few
D: TRBD1
J: TRBJ1-1
V: TRBV20-1
DNA: TGCAGTGCAGAACCCGGGACAGGGTGGGGCACTGAAGCTTTCTTT
CDR3: CSAEPGTGWGTEAFF

size: many
D: TRBD1
J: TRBJ2-7
V: TRBV19
DNA: TGTGCCAGTAGTCTCTCACAGGGGTACGAGCAGTACTTC
CDR3: CASSLSQGYEQYF

size: many
D: TRBD2
J: TRBJ2-1
V: TRBV4-2
DNA: TGTGCCAGCAGCCGAGAGCGGTCGGCTAGCGGGAGGGGCGATGAGCAGTTCTTC
CDR3: CASSRERSASGRGDEQFF

size: NA
D: NA
J: TRBJ1-3
V: TRBV28
DNA: TGTGCCAGCAGTGAGACAGGCATGAGCTCTGGAAACACCATATATTTT
CDR3: CASSETGMSSGNTIYF

size: medium-sized
D: TRBD2
J: TRBJ2-7
V: TRBV27
DNA: TGTGCCAGCAGTCCAACCCCTATAGCGGGAGGGCTCTACTACGAGCAGTACTTC
CDR3: CASSPTPIAGGLYYEQYF

size: NA
D: NA
J: TRBJ1-3
V: TRBV5-8
DNA: TGTGCCAGCAGCTCCTACCGGGACACCATATATTTT
CDR3: CASSSYRDTIYF

size: many
D: NA
J: TRBJ1-5
V: TRBV2
DNA: TGTGCCAGCAGTTCCTTTCTGACAGCCAGCAATCAGCCCCAGCATTTT
CDR3: CASSSFLTASNQPQHF

size: medium-sized
D: NA
J: TRBJ2-1
V: TRBV6-2/TRBV6-3
DNA: TGTGCCAGCCGACAAACCCAGTTGACCTACAATGAGCAGTTCTTC
CDR3: CASRQTQLTYNEQFF

size: many
D: TRBD2
J: TRBJ2-1
V: TRBV3-1
DNA: TGTGCCAGCAGCCAACTAGCGGGAGGTAGTTCTAATGAGCAGTTCTTC
CDR3: CASSQLAGGSSNEQFF

size: NA
D: TRBD1
J: TRBJ1-2
V: TRBV28
DNA: TGTGCCAGCAGTTCCCTTACAGGGGAGGAAGGCTATGGCTACACCTTC
CDR3: CASSSLTGEEGYGYTF

size: NA
D: TRBD2
J: TRBJ2-5
V: TRBV12-3/TRBV12-4
DNA: TGTGCCAGCAGCAGACTAGCGGGGTACCAAGAGACCCAGTACTTC
CDR3: CASSRLAGYQETQYF

size: NA
D: NA
J: TRBJ2-5
V: TRBV20-1
DNA: TGCAGTCGCGGCCGTGACCAAGAGACCCAGTACTTC
CDR3: CSRGRDQETQYF

size: few
D: NA
J: TRBJ2-7
V: TRBV6-1
DNA: TGTGCCAGCAAAGGACAGAAGACCTACGAGCAGTACTTC
CDR3: CASKGQKTYEQYF

size: many
D: NA
J: TRBJ2-3
V: TRBV20-1
DNA: TGCAGTGCTAGAGATCTACACCGGGACACAGATACGCAGTATTTT
CDR3: CSARDLHRDTDTQYF

size: many
D: NA
J: TRBJ2-7
V: TRBV6-1
DNA: TGTGCCAGCAGTTCCAGGGGCTACGAGCAGTACTTC
CDR3: CASSSRGYEQYF

size: medium-sized
D: TRBD2
J: TRBJ2-2
V: TRBV24-1
DNA: TGTGCCACCAGTGATTTCAAGCTAGCGGGAGCCGGGGAGCTGTTTTTT
CDR3: CATSDFKLAGAGELFF

size: few
D: TRBD2
J: TRBJ2-1
V: TRBV12-3/TRBV12-4
DNA: TGTGCCAGCAGACCGGGACTAGCGTATTCCTACAATGAGCAGTTCTTC
CDR3: CASRPGLAYSYNEQFF

size: many
D: NA
J: TRBJ2-7
V: TRBV4-3
DNA: TGCGCCAGTTCACAGGGCCCCAACTCCTACGAGCAGTACTTC
CDR3: CASSQGPNSYEQYF

size: many
D: NA
J: TRBJ2-6
V: TRBV9
DNA: TGTGCCAGCAGCGTTGACAGCCGCTCTGGGGCCAACGTCCTGACTTTC
CDR3: CASSVDSRSGANVLTF

size: few
D: TRBD2
J: TRBJ2-6
V: TRBV6-1
DNA: TGTGCCAGCAGGACCTCCCGGGGGGGTTCCAACGTCCTGACTTTC
CDR3: CASRTSRGGSNVLTF

size: few
D: NA
J: TRBJ2-3
V: TRBV28
DNA: TGTGCCATCATTTCCCAACCTCTCCTCCGGGAGTGTGCGACAGATACGCAGTATTTT
CDR3: CAIISQPLLRECATDTQYF

size: NA
D: NA
J: TRBJ1-2
V: TRBV28
DNA: TGTGCCAGCAGTTTGGGGGTGGCAGAGATCTATGGCTACACCTTC
CDR3: CASSLGVAEIYGYTF

size: NA
D: NA
J: TRBJ2-7
V: TRBV6-2/TRBV6-3
DNA: TGTGCCAGCAGTTTGGCGTCGGGTGAGCAGTACTTC
CDR3: CASSLASGEQYF

size: few
D: TRBD1
J: TRBJ1-6
V: TRBV6-2/TRBV6-3
DNA: TGTGCCAGCAGTTACTCTCCGAGACAGGGGGGTTCACCCCTCCACTTT
CDR3: CASSYSPRQGGSPLHF